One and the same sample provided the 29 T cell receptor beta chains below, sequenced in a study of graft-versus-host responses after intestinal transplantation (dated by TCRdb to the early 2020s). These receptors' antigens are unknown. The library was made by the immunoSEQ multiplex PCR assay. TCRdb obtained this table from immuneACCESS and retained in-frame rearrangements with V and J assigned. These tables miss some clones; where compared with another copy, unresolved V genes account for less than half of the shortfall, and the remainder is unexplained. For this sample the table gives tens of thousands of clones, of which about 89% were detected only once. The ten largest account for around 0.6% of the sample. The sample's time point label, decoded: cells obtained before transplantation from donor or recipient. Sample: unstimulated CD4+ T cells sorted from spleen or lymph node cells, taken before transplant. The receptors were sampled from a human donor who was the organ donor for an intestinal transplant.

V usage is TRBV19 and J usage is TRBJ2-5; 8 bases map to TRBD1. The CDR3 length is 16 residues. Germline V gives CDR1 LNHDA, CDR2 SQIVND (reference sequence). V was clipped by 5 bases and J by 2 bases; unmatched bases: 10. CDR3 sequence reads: CASSPWAGGKQETQYF. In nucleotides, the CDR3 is TGTGCCAGTAGTCCCTGGGCAGGGGGCAAGCAAGAGACCCAGTACTTC.

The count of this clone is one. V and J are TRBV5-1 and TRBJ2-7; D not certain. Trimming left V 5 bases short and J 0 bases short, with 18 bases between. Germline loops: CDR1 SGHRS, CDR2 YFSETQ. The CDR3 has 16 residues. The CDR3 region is CASSLSQDKLSYEQYF. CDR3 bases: TGCGCCAGCAGTTTAAGTCAAGACAAGCTCTCCTACGAGCAGTACTTC.

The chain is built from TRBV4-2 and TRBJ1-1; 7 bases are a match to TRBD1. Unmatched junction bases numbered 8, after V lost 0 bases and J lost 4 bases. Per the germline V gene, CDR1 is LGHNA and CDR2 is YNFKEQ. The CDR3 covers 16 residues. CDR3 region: CASSQERGQGGTEAFF. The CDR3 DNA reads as TGTGCCAGCAGCCAAGAAAGGGGGCAGGGAGGCACTGAAGCTTTCTTT.

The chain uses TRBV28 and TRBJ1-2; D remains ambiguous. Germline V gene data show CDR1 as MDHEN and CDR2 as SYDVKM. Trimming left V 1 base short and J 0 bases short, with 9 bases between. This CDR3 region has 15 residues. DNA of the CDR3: TGTGCCAGCAGTTTATTATCCCCAGCTAACTATGGCTACACCTTC. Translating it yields CASSLLSPANYGYTF.

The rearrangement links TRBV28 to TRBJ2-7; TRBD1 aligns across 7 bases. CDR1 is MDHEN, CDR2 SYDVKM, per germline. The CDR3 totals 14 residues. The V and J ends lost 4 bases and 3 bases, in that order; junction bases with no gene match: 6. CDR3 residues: CASSSDRVSYEQYF. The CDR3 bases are TGTGCCAGCAGTTCCGACAGGGTGAGCTACGAGCAGTACTTC. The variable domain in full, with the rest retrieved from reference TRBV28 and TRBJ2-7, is DVKVTQSSRYLVKRTGEKVFLECVQDMDHENMFWYRQDPGLGLRLIYFSYDVKMKEKGDIPEGYSVSREKKERFSLILESASTNQTSMYLCASSSDRVSYEQYFGPGTRLTVT.

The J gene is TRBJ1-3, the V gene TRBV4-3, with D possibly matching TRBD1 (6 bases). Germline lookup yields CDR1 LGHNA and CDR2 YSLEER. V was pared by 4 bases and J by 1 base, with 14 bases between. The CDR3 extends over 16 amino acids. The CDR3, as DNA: TGCGCCAGCAGCCGAGATAACAGGGTTTCTGGAAACACCATATATTTT. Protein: CASSRDNRVSGNTIYF.

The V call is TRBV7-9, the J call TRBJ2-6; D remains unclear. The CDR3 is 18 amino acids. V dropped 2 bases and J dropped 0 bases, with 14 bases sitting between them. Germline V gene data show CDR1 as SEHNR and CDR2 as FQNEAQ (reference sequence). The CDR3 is CASSLSKPSSSGANVLTF. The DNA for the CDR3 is TGTGCCAGCAGCTTAAGTAAGCCGTCTAGCTCTGGGGCCAACGTCCTGACTTTC.

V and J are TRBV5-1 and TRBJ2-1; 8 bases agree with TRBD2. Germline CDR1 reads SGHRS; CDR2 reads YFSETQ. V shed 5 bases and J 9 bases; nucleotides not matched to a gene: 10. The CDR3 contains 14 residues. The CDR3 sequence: CASRVTSDISEQFF. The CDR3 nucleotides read TGCGCCAGCAGGGTGACTAGCGACATCAGTGAGCAGTTCTTC.

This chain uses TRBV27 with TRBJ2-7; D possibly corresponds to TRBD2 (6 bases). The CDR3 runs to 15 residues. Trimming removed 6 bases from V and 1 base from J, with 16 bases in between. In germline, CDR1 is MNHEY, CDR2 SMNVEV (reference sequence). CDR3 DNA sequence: TGTGCCAGCAGGTCCCCTAGTGCGGGGTCCTACGAGCAGTACTTC. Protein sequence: CASRSPSAGSYEQYF.

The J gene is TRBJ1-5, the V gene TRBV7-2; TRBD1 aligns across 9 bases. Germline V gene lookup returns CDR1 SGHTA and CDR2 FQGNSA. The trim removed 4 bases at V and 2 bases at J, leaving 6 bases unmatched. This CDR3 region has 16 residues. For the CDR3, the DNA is TGTGCCAGCAGCTCAAGGACAGGGGCCGGCAATCAGCCCCAGCATTTT. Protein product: CASSSRTGAGNQPQHF.

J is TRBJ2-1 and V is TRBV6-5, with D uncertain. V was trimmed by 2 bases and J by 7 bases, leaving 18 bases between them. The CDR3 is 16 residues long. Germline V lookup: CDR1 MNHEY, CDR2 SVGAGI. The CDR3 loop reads CASSYRFSNTQNEQFF. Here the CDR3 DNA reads TGTGCCAGCAGTTACCGCTTTAGTAATACTCAAAATGAGCAGTTCTTC.

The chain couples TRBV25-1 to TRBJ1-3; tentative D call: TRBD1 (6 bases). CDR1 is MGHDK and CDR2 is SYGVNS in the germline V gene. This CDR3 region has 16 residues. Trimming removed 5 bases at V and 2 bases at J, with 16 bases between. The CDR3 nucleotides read TGTGCCAGCAGTCCTTGGACAGACCGACCTGGAAACACCATATATTTT. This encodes CASSPWTDRPGNTIYF.

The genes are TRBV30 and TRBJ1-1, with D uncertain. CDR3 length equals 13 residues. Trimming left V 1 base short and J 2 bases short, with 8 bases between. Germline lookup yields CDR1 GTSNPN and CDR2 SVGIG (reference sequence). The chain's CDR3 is CAWSAERNTEAFF. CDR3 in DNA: TGTGCCTGGAGTGCCGAGCGAAACACTGAAGCTTTCTTT.

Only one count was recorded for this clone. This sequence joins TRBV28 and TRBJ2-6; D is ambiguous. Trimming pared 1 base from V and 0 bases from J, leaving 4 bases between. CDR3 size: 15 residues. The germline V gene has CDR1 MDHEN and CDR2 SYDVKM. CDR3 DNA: TGTGCCAGCAGTTTATACAGCTCTGGGGCCAACGTCCTGACTTTC. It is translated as CASSLYSSGANVLTF.

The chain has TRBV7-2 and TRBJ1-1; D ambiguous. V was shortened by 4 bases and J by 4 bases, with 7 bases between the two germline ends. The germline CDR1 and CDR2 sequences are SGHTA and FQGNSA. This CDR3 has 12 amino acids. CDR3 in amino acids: CASSSPSTEAFF. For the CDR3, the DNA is TGTGCCAGCAGCTCTCCGTCCACTGAAGCTTTCTTT.

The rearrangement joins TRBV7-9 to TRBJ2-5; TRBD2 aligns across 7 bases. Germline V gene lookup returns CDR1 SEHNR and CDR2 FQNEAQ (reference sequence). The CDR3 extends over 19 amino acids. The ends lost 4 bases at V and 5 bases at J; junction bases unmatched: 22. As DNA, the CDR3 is TGTGCCAGCAGCTCAAAGGGAGCGGGAATCAGGTTTATTAACGAGACCCAGTACTTC. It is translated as CASSSKGAGIRFINETQYF.

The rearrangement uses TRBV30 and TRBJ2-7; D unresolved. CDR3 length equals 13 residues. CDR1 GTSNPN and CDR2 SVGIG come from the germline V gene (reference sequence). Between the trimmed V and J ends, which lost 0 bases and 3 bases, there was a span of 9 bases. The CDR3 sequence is CAWSVTADYEQYF. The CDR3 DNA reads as TGTGCCTGGAGTGTAACGGCGGACTACGAGCAGTACTTC.

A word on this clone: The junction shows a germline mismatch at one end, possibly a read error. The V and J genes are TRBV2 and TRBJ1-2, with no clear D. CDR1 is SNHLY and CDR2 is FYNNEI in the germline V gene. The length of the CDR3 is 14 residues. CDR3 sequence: CASSEGGGGYAYTF. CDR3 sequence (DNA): TGTGCCAGCAGTGAAGGGGGAGGAGGGTATGCCTACACCTTC.

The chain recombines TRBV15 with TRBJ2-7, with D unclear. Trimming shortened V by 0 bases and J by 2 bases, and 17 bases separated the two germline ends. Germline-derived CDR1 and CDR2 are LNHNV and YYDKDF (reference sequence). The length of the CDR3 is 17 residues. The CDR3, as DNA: TGTGCCACCAGCAGAGACCTAAGTCTTTCATCCCCCTACGAGCAGTACTTC. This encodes CATSRDLSLSSPYEQYF.

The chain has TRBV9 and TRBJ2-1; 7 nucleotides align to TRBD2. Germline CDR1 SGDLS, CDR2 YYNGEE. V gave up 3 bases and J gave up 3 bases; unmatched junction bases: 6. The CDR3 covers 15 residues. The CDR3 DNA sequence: TGTGCCAGCAGCGCCACTAGCGCCAGCTACAATGAGCAGTTCTTC. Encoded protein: CASSATSASYNEQFF.

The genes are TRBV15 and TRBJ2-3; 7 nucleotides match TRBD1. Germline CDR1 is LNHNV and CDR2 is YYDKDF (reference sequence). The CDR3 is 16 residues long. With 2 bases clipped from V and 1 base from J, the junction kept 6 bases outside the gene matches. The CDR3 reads CATSRYRDSGTDTQYF. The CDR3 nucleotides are TGTGCCACCAGCAGATACCGGGACAGTGGCACAGATACGCAGTATTTT.

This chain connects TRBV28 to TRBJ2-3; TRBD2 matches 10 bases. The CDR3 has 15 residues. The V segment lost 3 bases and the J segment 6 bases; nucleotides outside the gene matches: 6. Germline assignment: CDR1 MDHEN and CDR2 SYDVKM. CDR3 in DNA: TGTGCCAGCAGTTTCGGACTAGCGGCTCGGGATACGCAGTATTTT. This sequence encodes CASSFGLAARDTQYF.

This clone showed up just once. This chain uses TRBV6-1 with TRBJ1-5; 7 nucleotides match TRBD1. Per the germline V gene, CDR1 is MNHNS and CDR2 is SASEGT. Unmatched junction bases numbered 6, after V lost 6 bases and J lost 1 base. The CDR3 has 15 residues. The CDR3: CASRVQGTSNQPQHF. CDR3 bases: TGTGCCAGCAGGGTACAGGGGACGAGCAATCAGCCCCAGCATTTT.

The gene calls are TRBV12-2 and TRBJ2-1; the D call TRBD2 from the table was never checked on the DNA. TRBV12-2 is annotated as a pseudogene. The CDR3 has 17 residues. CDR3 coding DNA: TGTGCAAGTCGCTTAGCTGGGACTAGCGGGACTTACAATGAGCAGTTCTTC. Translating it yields CASRLAGTSGTYNEQFF.

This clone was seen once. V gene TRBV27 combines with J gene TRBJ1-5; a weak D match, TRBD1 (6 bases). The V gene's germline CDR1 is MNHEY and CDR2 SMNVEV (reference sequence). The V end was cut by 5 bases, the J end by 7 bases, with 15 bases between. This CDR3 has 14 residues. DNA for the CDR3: TGTGCCAGCAGTATTAAGGGGGGGAGCCAGCCCCAGCATTTT. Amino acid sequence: CASSIKGGSQPQHF.

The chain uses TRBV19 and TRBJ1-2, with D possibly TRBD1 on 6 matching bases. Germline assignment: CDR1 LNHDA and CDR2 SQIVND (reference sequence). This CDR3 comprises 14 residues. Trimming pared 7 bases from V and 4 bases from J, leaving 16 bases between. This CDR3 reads CASTYSRTAYGYTF. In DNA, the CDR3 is TGTGCCAGTACCTACTCCCGGACAGCCTATGGCTACACCTTC.

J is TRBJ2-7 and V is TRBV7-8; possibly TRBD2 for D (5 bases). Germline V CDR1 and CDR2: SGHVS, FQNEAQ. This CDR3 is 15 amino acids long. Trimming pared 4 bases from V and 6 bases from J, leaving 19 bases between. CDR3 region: CASSSSLGSSGEQYF. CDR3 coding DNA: TGTGCCAGCAGCTCTTCCTTGGGGAGCTCAGGCGAGCAGTACTTC.

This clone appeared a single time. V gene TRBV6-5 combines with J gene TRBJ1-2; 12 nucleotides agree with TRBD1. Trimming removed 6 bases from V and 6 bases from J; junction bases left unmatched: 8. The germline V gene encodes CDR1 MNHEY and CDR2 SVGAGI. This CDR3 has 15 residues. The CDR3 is CASRKPGQGANGYTF. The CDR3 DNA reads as TGTGCCAGCAGAAAACCGGGACAGGGGGCGAATGGCTACACCTTC.

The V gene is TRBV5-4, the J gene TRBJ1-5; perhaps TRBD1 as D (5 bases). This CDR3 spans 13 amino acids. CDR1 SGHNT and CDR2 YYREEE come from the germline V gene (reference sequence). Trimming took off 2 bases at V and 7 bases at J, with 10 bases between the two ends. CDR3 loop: CASSFSGEQPQHF. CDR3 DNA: TGTGCCAGCAGCTTTTCGGGGGAACAGCCCCAGCATTTT.